These 21 T cell receptor beta chains came from one sample sequenced in a study of PD-L1 blockade in urothelial cancer. Assay used: immunoSEQ multiplex PCR; TCRdb lists only in-frame clones, some missing. The sample carries around 130,000 clones, roughly 84% recorded once. Sample time point: pretreatment peripheral blood. The sequencing here drew on PBMCs, taken around atezolizumab (anti-PD-L1) treatment. All receptors derive from a middle-aged man with urothelial cancer.

This clone was seen only once. The chain couples TRBV4-1 to TRBJ2-1; TRBD2 matches 12 bases. The V gene end was trimmed by 4 bases and the J gene end by 10 bases; junction bases not matched to a gene: 8. The CDR3 is 15 residues long. Germline CDR1 reads MGHRA; CDR2 reads YSYEKL. CDR3 protein: CASSLRTSGKDEQFF. The DNA of the CDR3 is TGCGCCAGCAGCCTTCGGACTAGCGGGAAGGACGAGCAGTTCTTC.

The V gene is TRBV21-1, the J gene TRBJ2-1; TRBD2 was called by the table and not checked on the DNA. TRBV21-1 has pseudogene status. The CDR3 covers 13 residues. The CDR3 DNA reads as TGTACCCTTAGCGGGAGGATCCGAGATGAGCAGTTCTTC. Amino acid sequence: CTLSGRIRDEQFF.

The J gene is TRBJ2-2, the V gene TRBV7-2; D is ambiguous. The CDR3 consists of 15 residues. Between the trimmed V and J ends, which lost 5 bases and 0 bases, there was a span of 10 bases. Germline V gene lookup returns CDR1 SGHTA and CDR2 FQGNSA. The DNA of the CDR3 is TGTGCCAGCAGCACCTCTTACACGAACACCGGGGAGCTGTTTTTT. Its protein product is CASSTSYTNTGELFF.

The CDR3 coding sequence is TGTGCCAGCAGTAAGCTAGCGGGAGGGCCCGTGAATGAGCAGTTCTTC. Translated, it gives CASSKLAGGPVNEQFF. The chain couples TRBV6-6 to TRBJ2-1, with 12 bases matching TRBD2. The V and J ends lost 5 bases and 7 bases, in that order; junction bases with no gene match: 9. The CDR3 runs 16 residues. Germline V gene sequence: CDR1 MNHNY, CDR2 SVGAGI (reference sequence).

J is TRBJ1-2 and V is TRBV14; D not resolved. This CDR3 region has 13 residues. From germline, CDR1 is SGHDN and CDR2 FVKESK. The ends were cut back, 4 bases at V and 6 bases at J, with 12 bases in the middle. CDR3 residues: CASSPRTWDGYTF. CDR3 DNA sequence: TGTGCCAGCAGCCCCCGGACTTGGGATGGCTACACCTTC.

The chain has TRBV2 and TRBJ2-5; the D gene is possibly TRBD2 (5 bases). The CDR3 has 15 residues. V was clipped by 4 bases and J by 2 bases, with 14 bases between them. Germline V lookup: CDR1 SNHLY, CDR2 FYNNEI. The CDR3 nucleotides are TGTGCCAGCAGTGTTACAAGCGGATCACAAGAGACCCAGTACTTC. Its translation: CASSVTSGSQETQYF.

The J gene is TRBJ2-7, the V gene TRBV6-5; D is undetermined. CDR1 and CDR2 from the germline V gene are MNHEY and SVGAGI. This CDR3 has 16 residues. The V and J ends lost 0 bases and 3 bases respectively, with 15 bases between them. The CDR3 spells CASSYSHVGSNYEQYF. The CDR3, as DNA: TGTGCCAGCAGTTACTCCCACGTGGGCAGCAACTACGAGCAGTACTTC.

CDR3 amino acids: CASSIVPNLNTGELFF. The CDR3 nucleotides are TGTGCCAGTAGTATTGTTCCAAACCTAAACACCGGGGAGCTGTTTTTT. The rearrangement joins TRBV19 to TRBJ2-2; D is ambiguous. Germline CDR1 is LNHDA and CDR2 is SQIVND (reference sequence). V was cut by 3 bases and J by 2 bases, with 13 bases left in between. This CDR3 contains 16 residues.

The V and J genes are TRBV4-1 and TRBJ1-1, with D perhaps matching TRBD1 (5 bases). Trimming pared 2 bases from V and 6 bases from J, leaving 22 bases between. The V gene's germline CDR1 is MGHRA and CDR2 YSYEKL. The CDR3 loop spans 17 amino acids. The CDR3 here is CASSQSQGSSLEPEAFF. DNA of the CDR3: TGCGCCAGCAGCCAAAGCCAGGGTAGTTCGCTGGAGCCTGAAGCTTTCTTT.

In DNA form, the CDR3 reads TGTGCCAGCAGCTTTTATTCCGTGGGCCGAGAGACCCAGTACTTC. It translates to CASSFYSVGRETQYF. The rearrangement links TRBV7-2 to TRBJ2-5; D gene uncertain. The V end lost 3 bases, the J end lost 4 bases, and 15 bases lay between the germline ends. From germline, CDR1 is SGHTA and CDR2 FQGNSA. The CDR3 length is 15 residues.

The chain combines TRBV28 with TRBJ2-7; possibly TRBD2 for D (6 bases). Trimming stripped 6 bases from V and 0 bases from J, with 15 bases between. From germline, CDR1 is MDHEN and CDR2 SYDVKM. The CDR3 consists of 15 residues. Written as DNA, the CDR3 is TGTGCCAGCAGCCCCGTCCGGGGGAGCTCCTACGAGCAGTACTTC. It codes for CASSPVRGSSYEQYF.

The chain combines TRBV19 with TRBJ2-7; D gene uncertain. V lost 4 bases to trimming and J lost 1 base, with 8 bases between them. The CDR3 is 13 amino acids. CDR1 and CDR2 (germline): LNHDA, SQIVND (reference sequence). The CDR3 DNA follows: TGTGCCAGTAGTAATCAGGTTTCCTACGAGCAGTACTTC. This codes for CASSNQVSYEQYF.

A few counts support this clone. The chain couples TRBV14 to TRBJ1-1; the D is unclear. Trimming removed 4 bases from V and 5 bases from J, with 5 bases in between. Germline lookup yields CDR1 SGHDN and CDR2 FVKESK. CDR3 length: 11 amino acids. The CDR3 reads CASSPVTEAFF. The CDR3 DNA reads TGTGCCAGCAGCCCTGTGACTGAAGCTTTCTTT. Full variable domain (missing parts from reference TRBV14 and TRBJ1-1): EAGVTQFPSHSVIEKGQTVTLRCDPISGHDNLYWYRRVMGKEIKFLLHFVKESKQDESGMPNNRFLAERTGGTYSTLKVQPAELEDSGVYFCASSPVTEAFFGQGTRLTVV.

The chain links TRBV5-1 to TRBJ2-3; 7 bases map to TRBD2. Germline V gene sequence: CDR1 SGHRS, CDR2 YFSETQ. After removal of 4 bases from V and 6 bases from J, the junction contained 8 bases not matched to a gene. The CDR3 is made up of 14 amino acids. In nucleotides, the CDR3 is TGCGCCAGCAGCCTGGGACTATTCGGCGATACGCAGTATTTT. Translating gives CASSLGLFGDTQYF.

This chain links TRBV5-1 with TRBJ2-7, with TRBD2 identical over 9 bases. The V gene's germline CDR1 is SGHRS and CDR2 YFSETQ. CDR3 length: 16 amino acids. V lost 0 bases to trimming and J lost 2 bases; unmatched junction nucleotides: 6. This CDR3 reads CASSLAGREGTYEQYF. The CDR3 DNA sequence: TGCGCCAGCAGCTTGGCCGGGCGGGAGGGTACCTACGAGCAGTACTTC.

This chain links TRBV7-2 with TRBJ1-2; a possible D gene is TRBD1 (5 bases). V was pared by 4 bases and J by 4 bases, with 16 bases between. The CDR3 consists of 15 residues. CDR1 SGHTA and CDR2 FQGNSA come from the germline V gene. The DNA for the CDR3 is TGTGCCAGCAGCTCAATTGAGGGCGGGGCCTATGGCTACACCTTC. Its translation: CASSSIEGGAYGYTF.

The chain couples TRBV6-1 to TRBJ2-7; D is ambiguous. The ends were cut back, 4 bases at V and 4 bases at J, with 14 bases in the middle. The CDR3 totals 14 residues. The germline V gene has CDR1 MNHNS and CDR2 SASEGT. In DNA, the CDR3 is TGTGCCAGCAGTGTTCCACAGCCCCCTTACGAGCAGTACTTC. Encoded protein: CASSVPQPPYEQYF.

DNA for the CDR3: TGTGCCAGCAGCCGGACAGGAGTCTATAATTCACCCCTCCACTTT. It translates to CASSRTGVYNSPLHF. The chain recombines TRBV27 with TRBJ1-6; 7 nucleotides align to TRBD1. Germline CDR1 and CDR2: MNHEY and SMNVEV (reference sequence). With 6 bases clipped from V and 3 bases from J, the junction kept 5 bases outside the gene matches. There are 15 residues in the CDR3.

The chain has TRBV19 and TRBJ1-2; D may be TRBD1 (5 bases). Germline loops: CDR1 LNHDA, CDR2 SQIVND (reference sequence). V shed 4 bases and J shed 3 bases, with 12 bases lying between them. The CDR3 has 14 residues. The CDR3 DNA reads as TGTGCCAGTAGTAGGCCGGGGACTGACTATGGCTACACCTTC. This encodes CASSRPGTDYGYTF.

J is TRBJ1-1 and V is TRBV6-6; D call uncertain. The germline gives CDR1 MNHNY, CDR2 SVGAGI (reference sequence). The CDR3 has 13 amino acids. V gave up 6 bases and J gave up 4 bases, with 12 bases separating them. CDR3 protein: CASSQTLSTEAFF. The CDR3 coding sequence is TGTGCCAGCAGCCAAACCTTGAGCACTGAAGCTTTCTTT.

The V and J genes are TRBV28 and TRBJ1-4; a weak D match, TRBD1 (6 bases). V was pared by 6 bases and J by 3 bases, with 23 bases between. The CDR3 sequence is 18 residues long. CDR1 MDHEN and CDR2 SYDVKM come from the germline V gene. The CDR3 DNA follows: TGTGCCAGCAGGGGCTCTCGGACAGTGAAAAAAGCTAATGAAAAACTGTTTTTT. Translating gives CASRGSRTVKKANEKLFF. The entire variable domain, with the rest obtained from reference TRBV28 and TRBJ1-4, is as follows: DVKVTQSSRYLVKRTGEKVFLECVQDMDHENMFWYRQDPGLGLRLIYFSYDVKMKEKGDIPEGYSVSREKKERFSLILESASTNQTSMYLCASRGSRTVKKANEKLFFGSGTQLSVL.